The 17 T cell receptor beta chains below were found in one sample sequenced in a study of T cell responses to AZD1222 COVID-19 vaccine. The assay was immunoSEQ multiplex PCR, and TCRdb's table has in-frame clones only and misses some. The repertoire has some 170,000 clones, just over 90% of them found once; the top ten carry 2.5% to 3%. The sequencing used peripheral blood, collected on day 0 of AZD1222 vaccination. The origin of the receptors is an adult in good health.

This clone is a singleton in its sample. The V call is TRBV6-1, the J call TRBJ1-1; D is possibly TRBD1 (6 bases). V gave up 2 bases and J gave up 6 bases, with 16 bases separating them. Germline V lookup: CDR1 MNHNS, CDR2 SASEGT. The CDR3 extends over 15 amino acids. The CDR3 nucleotides read TGTGCCAGCAGTGAATCGGTCAGGGGTTTTTCTGAAGCTTTCTTT. Protein product: CASSESVRGFSEAFF.

The V and J genes are TRBV4-1 and TRBJ2-7; D is undetermined. This CDR3 contains 14 residues. Trimming removed 6 bases at V and 6 bases at J, with 18 bases between. Germline CDR1 MGHRA, CDR2 YSYEKL. The CDR3 region is CASSPEESRPEQYF. CDR3 nucleotide sequence: TGCGCCAGCAGTCCAGAGGAGAGCCGTCCCGAGCAGTACTTC.

The rearrangement links TRBV6-5 to TRBJ1-6, with TRBD1 identical over 9 bases. The CDR3 has 15 amino acids. Germline CDR1 and CDR2: MNHEY and SVGAGI. The V segment lost 0 bases and the J segment 8 bases; nucleotides outside the gene matches: 2. Written as DNA, the CDR3 is TGTGCCAGCAGTTACTCGGGACAGGGCGATTCACCCCTCCACTTT. Its protein product is CASSYSGQGDSPLHF.

A few counts support this clone. The rearrangement links TRBV7-9 to TRBJ1-6; D gene uncertain. CDR1 is SEHNR and CDR2 is FQNEAQ in the germline V gene (reference sequence). The CDR3 covers 14 residues. The ends were cut back, 2 bases at V and 5 bases at J, with 7 bases in the middle. CDR3: CASSLNQDNSPLHF. Written as DNA, the CDR3 is TGTGCCAGCAGCTTAAACCAGGATAATTCACCCCTCCACTTT.

The J gene is TRBJ2-7, the V gene TRBV19, with D tentatively TRBD2 (7 bases). This CDR3 is built from 15 residues. Trimming cost V 5 bases and J 4 bases, with 18 bases left between them. Germline V gene sequence: CDR1 LNHDA, CDR2 SQIVND (reference sequence). Here the CDR3 DNA reads TGTGCCAGTAGTCCGTGGGGGGGCGAACGTTACGAGCAGTACTTC. Translation gives CASSPWGGERYEQYF.

This clone was counted a single time. The V call is TRBV19, the J call TRBJ1-2; TRBD1 might be the D (6 bases). Trimming removed 2 bases at V and 6 bases at J, with 16 bases between. The CDR3 runs to 15 residues. Germline V gene sequence: CDR1 LNHDA, CDR2 SQIVND (reference sequence). The DNA of the CDR3 is TGTGCCAGTAGTATAACGGCAGGGGAACACAATGGCTACACCTTC. Its translation is CASSITAGEHNGYTF.

V gene TRBV10-3 combines with J gene TRBJ1-1; 10 bases align to TRBD1. V shed 7 bases and J 1 base; nucleotides not matched to a gene: 6. There are 15 residues in the CDR3. Germline V gene sequence: CDR1 ENHRY, CDR2 SYGVKD. As DNA, the CDR3 is TGTGCCATCACAGGACAGGGGGGGCCGAACACTGAAGCTTTCTTT. Its translation: CAITGQGGPNTEAFF.

This chain uses TRBV2 with TRBJ2-7, with 12 bases lining up with TRBD2. Germline CDR1 is SNHLY and CDR2 is FYNNEI. Trimming at V came to 1 base and at J to 4 bases, leaving 5 bases not matched to a gene. The CDR3 covers 16 residues. The CDR3 region has the DNA TGTGCCAGCAGTGAAGGGGACCTAGCGGGAGGGTACGAGCAGTACTTC. It yields the protein CASSEGDLAGGYEQYF.

The rearrangement links TRBV20-1 to TRBJ2-5; D is unresolved. Germline CDR1 reads DFQATT; CDR2 reads SNEGSKA (reference sequence). The CDR3 contains 11 residues. V shed 3 bases and J shed 7 bases, with 9 bases lying between them. The chain's CDR3 is CSASSLGTQYF. The CDR3 DNA is TGCAGTGCTAGTTCGCTGGGGACCCAGTACTTC.

This chain joins TRBV19 and TRBJ2-2, with 7 nucleotides matching TRBD2. Germline CDR1 and CDR2: LNHDA and SQIVND (reference sequence). Trimming took 4 bases from V and 4 from J; bases not matched to a gene: 9. The CDR3 totals 16 residues. DNA for the CDR3: TGTGCCAGTAGTACCTTAGCGGGTGGGGGCACCGGGGAGCTGTTTTTT. The encoded protein is CASSTLAGGGTGELFF.

The chain links TRBV12-3 or TRBV12-4 to TRBJ1-1, with unresolved D. The CDR3 covers 13 residues. V lost 1 base and J 4 bases, leaving 7 bases between the germline ends. The CDR3 coding sequence is TGTGCCAGCAGTTTAGATGTGGGCACTGAAGCTTTCTTT. Translating gives CASSLDVGTEAFF.

The rearrangement links TRBV5-1 to TRBJ2-7; D is ambiguous. Germline CDR1 is SGHRS and CDR2 is YFSETQ. V lost 0 bases, J lost 0 bases, and 10 bases lay in between. The CDR3 contains 15 residues. CDR3 coding DNA: TGCGCCAGCAGCTTGGGGGGTGACACCTCCTACGAGCAGTACTTC. Its translation: CASSLGGDTSYEQYF.

This chain joins TRBV3-1 (or the pseudogene TRBV3-2) and TRBJ2-1; perhaps TRBD2 as D (5 bases). V was shortened by 4 bases and J by 12 bases, with 13 bases between the two germline ends. The CDR3 spans 12 residues. CDR1 LGHDT and CDR2 YNNKEL come from the germline V gene (reference sequence). The CDR3: CASSPSGFWQFF. The DNA for the CDR3 is TGTGCCAGCAGCCCCTCGGGGTTTTGGCAGTTCTTC.

The chain is built from TRBV11-2 and TRBJ2-7; no clear D gene. Germline assignment: CDR1 SGHAT and CDR2 FQNNGV. Trimming cost V 5 bases and J 0 bases, with 2 bases left between them. This CDR3 region has 11 residues. CDR3 sequence: CASSPSYEQYF. The CDR3 DNA is TGTGCCAGCAGCCCCTCCTACGAGCAGTACTTC.

This chain connects TRBV6-5 to TRBJ2-1; TRBD2 matches 8 bases. CDR3 length: 16 residues. The trim removed 0 bases at V and 4 bases at J, leaving 5 bases unmatched. CDR1 and CDR2 from the germline V gene are MNHEY and SVGAGI. CDR3 residues: CASSYSPGGRYNEQFF. The CDR3 bases are TGTGCCAGCAGTTACTCGCCGGGGGGGCGATACAATGAGCAGTTCTTC.

This clone was observed a single time. The chain links TRBV2 to TRBJ1-2; D is possibly TRBD1 (6 bases). The length of the CDR3 is 13 residues. The ends were cut back, 5 bases at V and 2 bases at J, with 9 bases in the middle. Looked up from germline, CDR1 is SNHLY and CDR2 is FYNNEI. CDR3 in DNA: TGTGCCAGCAGTCGGACAGTGAACTATGGCTACACCTTC. It yields the protein CASSRTVNYGYTF.

The chain couples TRBV6-5 to TRBJ1-1; no clear D. Per the germline V gene, CDR1 is MNHEY and CDR2 is SVGAGI. The CDR3 consists of 14 residues. Trimming took off 2 bases at V and 0 bases at J, with 7 bases between the two ends. CDR3 nucleotide sequence: TGTGCCAGCAGTTACCGCGAGTTGAACACTGAAGCTTTCTTT. It codes for CASSYRELNTEAFF.